A selection of T cell receptor beta chains follows, all from one sample in a study of response to subunit inactivated influenza vaccine. One entry per CDR3 protein results from TCRdb running MiXCR on the RT-PCR reads. The sample lists hundreds of thousands of distinct CDR3 sequences, 15% to 19% occurring once. The source material was PBMCs from blood, sampled 11 to 12 days after vaccination. The receptor set was obtained from a man aged 45-60 years who received an inactivated influenza vaccine. CDR3s include the opening cysteine and the closing phenylalanine or tryptophan. The D gene is left open where the match is weak. The listing skips clone size in some rows; elsewhere it reads once, few, many or a size class.

13,TRBJ2-3,few,TRBV28,TRBD2,CASQAGGPDTQYF,TGTGCCAGCCAAGCGGGAGGGCCAGATACGCAGTATTTT
15,TRBJ1-4,NA,TRBV3-1,TRBD1,CASSPNRGSDEKLFF,TGTGCCAGCAGCCCGAACAGGGGATCTGATGAAAAACTGTTTTTT
15,TRBJ2-3,NA,TRBV20-1,TRBD1,CSASVRGRSTDTQYF,TGCAGTGCTAGCGTTAGGGGGCGGAGCACAGATACGCAGTATTTT
13,TRBJ2-3,many,TRBV20-1,TRBD2,CSVQRGSTDTQYF,TGCAGTGTGCAGCGGGGTAGCACAGATACGCAGTATTTT
17,TRBJ2-1,NA,TRBV11-1,TRBD2,CASSLASLAGPYNEQFF,TGTGCCAGCAGCTTAGCTTCACTAGCGGGGCCATACAATGAGCAGTTCTTC
16,TRBJ2-1,NA,TRBV14,TRBD2,CASSQASGTSYNEQFF,TGTGCCAGCAGCCAAGCTAGCGGGACCTCCTACAATGAGCAGTTCTTC
16,TRBJ2-7,NA,TRBV12-3/TRBV12-4,TRBD1,CASSLLWDRIRAEQYF,TGTGCCAGCAGTTTACTTTGGGACAGGATCCGCGCCGAGCAGTACTTC
15,TRBJ2-2,few,TRBV11-3,TRBD1,CASSTTGESTGELFF,TGTGCCAGCAGCACGACAGGGGAGAGCACCGGGGAGCTGTTTTTT
17,TRBJ1-5,NA,TRBV7-9,NA,CASSQTYRGPRDQPQHF,TGTGCCAGCAGCCAGACTTACCGGGGCCCTCGGGATCAGCCCCAGCATTTT
13,TRBJ2-3,NA,TRBV7-8,NA,CASSSQVGDTQYF,TGTGCCAGCAGCTCCCAGGTGGGAGATACGCAGTATTTT
16,TRBJ1-4,many,TRBV7-2,NA,CASSKDRALTNEKLFF,TGTGCCAGCAGCAAAGACAGAGCTCTAACTAATGAAAAACTGTTTTTT
14,TRBJ1-2,many,TRBV5-5,NA,CASSLDLRPGGYTF,TGTGCCAGCAGCTTGGACCTAAGGCCAGGCGGCTACACCTTC
18,TRBJ2-1,NA,TRBV5-1,NA,CASSLGQMRQSSYNEQFF,TGCGCCAGCAGCTTGGGTCAAATGAGACAGTCCTCCTACAATGAGCAGTTCTTC
13,TRBJ1-1,few,TRBV7-2,NA,CASSSKGYTEAFF,TGTGCCAGCAGCTCTAAGGGGTACACTGAAGCTTTCTTT
13,TRBJ2-1,few,TRBV30,TRBD2,CAWRTSGYNEQFF,TGTGCCTGGAGGACTAGCGGCTACAATGAGCAGTTCTTC
14,TRBJ2-7,many,TRBV10-3,NA,CAISDRAYSSEQYF,TGTGCCATCAGTGACAGGGCTTATTCGAGCGAGCAGTACTTC
13,TRBJ2-7,NA,TRBV20-1,NA,CSARGGGTNEQYF,TGCAGTGCTAGAGGGGGCGGGACCAACGAGCAGTACTTC
16,TRBJ2-1,NA,TRBV18,TRBD2,CASSPAGTSGGNEQFF,TGTGCCAGCTCACCGGCCGGGACTAGCGGGGGTAATGAGCAGTTCTTC
15,TRBJ1-5,few,TRBV7-2,TRBD1,CASSERGQFNQPQHF,TGTGCCAGCAGTGAGCGGGGACAGTTCAATCAGCCCCAGCATTTT
14,TRBJ2-1,NA,TRBV4-3,NA,CASSHGLGTREQFF,TGCGCCAGCAGCCACGGACTTGGGACAAGGGAGCAGTTCTTC
16,TRBJ2-2,NA,TRBV12-3/TRBV12-4,TRBD2,CASSGLAGGNTGELFF,TGTGCCAGCAGCGGACTAGCGGGAGGTAACACCGGGGAGCTGTTTTTT
17,TRBJ2-3,many,TRBV28,NA,CASSWIKEGGVKDTQYF,TGTGCCAGCAGCTGGATTAAGGAGGGAGGAGTCAAAGATACGCAGTATTTT
16,TRBJ1-3,few,TRBV12-3/TRBV12-4,NA,CASSLVAGRSGNTIYF,TGTGCCAGCAGTTTGGTCGCAGGGCGGTCTGGAAACACCATATATTTT
16,TRBJ2-1,NA,TRBV6-2/TRBV6-3,TRBD2,CASSFASPGGYNEQFF,TGTGCCAGCAGTTTCGCTTCACCGGGGGGCTACAATGAGCAGTTCTTC
14,TRBJ2-7,few,TRBV5-4,NA,CASSLEYTADEQYF,TGTGCCAGCAGCTTGGAGTACACAGCTGACGAGCAGTACTTC
17,TRBJ2-1,few,TRBV5-1,TRBD2,CASSLYGGDSGYNEQFF,TGCGCCAGCAGCTTGTACGGGGGGGACTCAGGGTACAATGAGCAGTTCTTC